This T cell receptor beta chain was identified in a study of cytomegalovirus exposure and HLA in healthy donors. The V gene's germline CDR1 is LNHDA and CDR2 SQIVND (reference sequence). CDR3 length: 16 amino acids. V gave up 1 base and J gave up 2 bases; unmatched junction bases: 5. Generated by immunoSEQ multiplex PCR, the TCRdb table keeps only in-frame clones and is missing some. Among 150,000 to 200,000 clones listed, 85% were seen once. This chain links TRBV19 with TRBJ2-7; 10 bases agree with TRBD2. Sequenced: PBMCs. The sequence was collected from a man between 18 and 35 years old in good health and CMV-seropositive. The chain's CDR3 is CASSIGASGGTYEQYF. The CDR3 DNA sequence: TGTGCCAGTAGTATAGGGGCTAGCGGGGGTACCTACGAGCAGTACTTC. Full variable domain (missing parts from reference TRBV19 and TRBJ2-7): DGGITQSPKYLFRKEGQNVTLSCEQNLNHDAMYWYRQDPGQGLRLIYYSQIVNDFQKGDIAEGYSVSREKKESFPLTVTSAQKNPTAFYLCASSIGASGGTYEQYFGPGTRLTVT.